The clone carrying this T cell receptor beta chain appeared a few times. These data originate in a study of early T cells in non-severe SARS-CoV-2 infection. The overall study: Unsorted whole-blood RNA was sequenced in bulk, leaving chains unpaired.

The CDR3 runs 17 residues. Germline loops: CDR1 KGHSH, CDR2 LQKENI. V shed 3 bases and J 1 base; nucleotides not matched to a gene: 7. TCRdb re-analysed the 5' RACE reads in MiXCR, keeping a single row per CDR3 protein. The data contain roughly 55,000 distinct CDR3 sequences, around 10% of them singletons. The sample comprised whole blood. This sequence originates from an adult who was a healthcare worker with PCR-confirmed SARS-CoV-2 infection or an uninfected control (not recorded which). This chain uses TRBV18 with TRBJ2-5; 11 nucleotides agree with TRBD2. This CDR3 is CASSPIKTSGSQETQYF. In nucleotides, the CDR3 is TGTGCCAGCTCACCGATTAAAACTAGCGGGAGCCAAGAGACCCAGTACTTC.